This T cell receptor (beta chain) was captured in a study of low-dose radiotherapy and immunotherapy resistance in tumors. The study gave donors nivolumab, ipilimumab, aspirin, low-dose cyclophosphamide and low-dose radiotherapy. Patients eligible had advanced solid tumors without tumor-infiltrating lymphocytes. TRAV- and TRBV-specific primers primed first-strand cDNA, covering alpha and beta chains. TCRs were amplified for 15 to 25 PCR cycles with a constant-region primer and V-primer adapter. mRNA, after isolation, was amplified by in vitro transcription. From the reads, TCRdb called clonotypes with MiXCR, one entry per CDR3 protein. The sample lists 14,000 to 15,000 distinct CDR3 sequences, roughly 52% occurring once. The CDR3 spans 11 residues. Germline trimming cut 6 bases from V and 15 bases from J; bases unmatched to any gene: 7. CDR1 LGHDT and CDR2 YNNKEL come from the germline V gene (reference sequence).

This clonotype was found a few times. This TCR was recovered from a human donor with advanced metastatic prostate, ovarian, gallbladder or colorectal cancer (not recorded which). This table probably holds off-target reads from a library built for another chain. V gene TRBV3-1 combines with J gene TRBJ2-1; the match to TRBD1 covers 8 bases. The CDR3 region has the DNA TGTGCCAGCAGAGCGGCAGGGGGCTGGTTCTTC. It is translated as CASRAAGGWFF.